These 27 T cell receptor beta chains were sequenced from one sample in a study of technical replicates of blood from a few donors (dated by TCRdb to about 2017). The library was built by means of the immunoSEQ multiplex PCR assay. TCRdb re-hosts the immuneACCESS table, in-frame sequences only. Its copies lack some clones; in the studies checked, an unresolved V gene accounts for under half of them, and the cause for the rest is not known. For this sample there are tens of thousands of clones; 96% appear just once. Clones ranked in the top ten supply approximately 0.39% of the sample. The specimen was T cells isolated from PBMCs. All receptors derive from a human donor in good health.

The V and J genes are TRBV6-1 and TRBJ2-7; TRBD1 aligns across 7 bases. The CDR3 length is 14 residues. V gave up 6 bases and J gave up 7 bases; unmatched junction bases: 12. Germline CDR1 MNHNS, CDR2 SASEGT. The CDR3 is CASSHGTALEEQYF. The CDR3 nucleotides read TGTGCCAGCAGCCACGGGACAGCACTTGAAGAGCAGTACTTC.

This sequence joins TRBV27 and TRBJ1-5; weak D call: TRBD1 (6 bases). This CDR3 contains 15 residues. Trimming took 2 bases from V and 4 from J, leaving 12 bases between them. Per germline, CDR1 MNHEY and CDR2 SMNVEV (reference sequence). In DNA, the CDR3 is TGTGCCAGCAGTTTAATCCGGACAGAGAATCAGCCCCAGCATTTT. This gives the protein CASSLIRTENQPQHF.

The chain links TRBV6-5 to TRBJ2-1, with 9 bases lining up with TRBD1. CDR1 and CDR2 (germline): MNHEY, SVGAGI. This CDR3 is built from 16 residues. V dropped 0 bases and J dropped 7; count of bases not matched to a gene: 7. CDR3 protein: CASSYSGTGYANEQFF. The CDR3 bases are TGTGCCAGCAGTTACTCCGGGACAGGGTATGCAAATGAGCAGTTCTTC.

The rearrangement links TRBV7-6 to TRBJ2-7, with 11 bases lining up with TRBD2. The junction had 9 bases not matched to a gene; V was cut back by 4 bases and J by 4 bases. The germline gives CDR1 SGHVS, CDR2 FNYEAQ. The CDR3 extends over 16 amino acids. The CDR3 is CASSSSTSGSIYEQYF. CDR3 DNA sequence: TGTGCCAGCAGCTCCTCTACTAGCGGGAGCATATACGAGCAGTACTTC. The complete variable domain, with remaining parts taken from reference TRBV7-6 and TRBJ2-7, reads GAGVSQSPRYKVTKRGQDVALRCDPISGHVSLYWYRQALGQGPEFLTYFNYEAQQDKSGLPNDRFSAERPEGSISTLTIQRTEQRDSAMYRCASSSSTSGSIYEQYFGPGTRLTVT.

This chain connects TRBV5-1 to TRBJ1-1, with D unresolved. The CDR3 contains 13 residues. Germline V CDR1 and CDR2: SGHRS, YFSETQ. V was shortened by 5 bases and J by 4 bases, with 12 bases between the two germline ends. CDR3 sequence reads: CASRSEVGTEAFF. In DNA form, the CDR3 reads TGCGCCAGCAGAAGCGAGGTAGGCACTGAAGCTTTCTTT.

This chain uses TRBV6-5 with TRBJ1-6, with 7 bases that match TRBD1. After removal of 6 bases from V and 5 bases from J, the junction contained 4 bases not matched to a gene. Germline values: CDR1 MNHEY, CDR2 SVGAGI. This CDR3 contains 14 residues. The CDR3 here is CASRPGQHNSPLHF. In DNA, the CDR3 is TGTGCCAGCAGACCGGGACAGCATAATTCACCCCTCCACTTT.

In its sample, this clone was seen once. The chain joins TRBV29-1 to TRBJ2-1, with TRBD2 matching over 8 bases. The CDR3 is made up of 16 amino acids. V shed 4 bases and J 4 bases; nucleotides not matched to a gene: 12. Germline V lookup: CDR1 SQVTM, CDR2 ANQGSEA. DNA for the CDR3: TGCAGCGTTGTCGCCTATAGCGGGAAAGCGTACAATGAGCAGTTCTTC. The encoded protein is CSVVAYSGKAYNEQFF.

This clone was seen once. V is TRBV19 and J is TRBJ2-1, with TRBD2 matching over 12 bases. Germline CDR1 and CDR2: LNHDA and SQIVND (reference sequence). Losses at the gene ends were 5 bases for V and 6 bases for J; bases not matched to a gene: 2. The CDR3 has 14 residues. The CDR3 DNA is TGTGCCAGTAGTCCTAGCGGGAGGGGCAATGAGCAGTTCTTC. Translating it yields CASSPSGRGNEQFF.

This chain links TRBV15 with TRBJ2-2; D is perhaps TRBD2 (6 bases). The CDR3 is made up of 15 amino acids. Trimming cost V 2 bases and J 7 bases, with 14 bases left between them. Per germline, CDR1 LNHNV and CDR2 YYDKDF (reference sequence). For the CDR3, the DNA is TGTGCCACCAGCAGACCTTCCGGGGGAAACGGGGAGCTGTTTTTT. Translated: CATSRPSGGNGELFF.

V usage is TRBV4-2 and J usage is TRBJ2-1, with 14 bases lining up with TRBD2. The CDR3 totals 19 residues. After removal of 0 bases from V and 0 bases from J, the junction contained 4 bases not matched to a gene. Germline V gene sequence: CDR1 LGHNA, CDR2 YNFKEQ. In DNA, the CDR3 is TGTGCCAGCAGCCAAGATCCCGGGACTAGCGGGAGCTCCTACAATGAGCAGTTCTTC. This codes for CASSQDPGTSGSSYNEQFF.

This CDR3 reads CSVERVGQGYTF. CDR3 coding DNA: TGCAGCGTTGAGCGGGTTGGCCAGGGCTACACCTTC. V is TRBV29-1 and J is TRBJ1-2; D gene unclear. This CDR3 spans 12 amino acids. Germline V gene lookup returns CDR1 SQVTM and CDR2 ANQGSEA. With 3 bases removed from V and 8 bases from J, the gap between germline ends came to 13 bases.

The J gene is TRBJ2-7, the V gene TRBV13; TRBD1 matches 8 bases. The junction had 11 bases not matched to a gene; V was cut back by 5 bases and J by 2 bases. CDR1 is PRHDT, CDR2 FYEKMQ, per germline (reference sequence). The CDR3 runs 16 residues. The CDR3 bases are TGTGCCAGCAGCCCTCCAGGGGGCTCCCTAACCTACGAGCAGTACTTC. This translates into CASSPPGGSLTYEQYF.

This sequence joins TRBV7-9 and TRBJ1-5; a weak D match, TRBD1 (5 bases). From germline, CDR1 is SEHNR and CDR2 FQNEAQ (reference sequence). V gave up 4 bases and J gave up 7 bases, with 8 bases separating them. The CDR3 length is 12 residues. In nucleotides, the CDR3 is TGTGCCAGCAGCTGGGGCGACCAGCCCCAGCATTTT. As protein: CASSWGDQPQHF.

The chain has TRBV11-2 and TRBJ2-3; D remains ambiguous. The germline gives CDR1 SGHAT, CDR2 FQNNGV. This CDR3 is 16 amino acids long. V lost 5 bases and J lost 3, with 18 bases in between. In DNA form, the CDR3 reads TGTGCCAGCAGCCCCGGATACCGGCTAGGTACAGATACGCAGTATTTT. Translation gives CASSPGYRLGTDTQYF.

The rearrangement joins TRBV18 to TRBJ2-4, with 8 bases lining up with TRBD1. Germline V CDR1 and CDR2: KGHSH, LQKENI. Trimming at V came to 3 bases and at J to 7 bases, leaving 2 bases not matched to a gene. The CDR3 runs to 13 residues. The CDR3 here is CASSPGQDNIQYF. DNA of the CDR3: TGTGCCAGCTCACCGGGACAGGATAACATTCAGTACTTC.

CDR3 DNA: TGTGCCTGGAGGGATCAGGGCCATCAGCCCCAGCATTTT. The encoded protein is CAWRDQGHQPQHF. This chain connects TRBV30 to TRBJ1-5; TRBD1 might be the D (5 bases). Germline V gene lookup returns CDR1 GTSNPN and CDR2 SVGIG (reference sequence). With 3 bases removed from V and 5 bases from J, the gap between germline ends came to 11 bases. This CDR3 has 13 amino acids.

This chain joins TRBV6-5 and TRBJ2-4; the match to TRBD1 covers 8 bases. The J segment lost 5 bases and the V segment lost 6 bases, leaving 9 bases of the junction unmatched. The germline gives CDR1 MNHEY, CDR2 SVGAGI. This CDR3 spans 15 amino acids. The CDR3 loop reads CASRSTGAPENIQYF. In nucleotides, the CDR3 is TGTGCCAGCAGATCGACAGGGGCTCCAGAAAACATTCAGTACTTC.

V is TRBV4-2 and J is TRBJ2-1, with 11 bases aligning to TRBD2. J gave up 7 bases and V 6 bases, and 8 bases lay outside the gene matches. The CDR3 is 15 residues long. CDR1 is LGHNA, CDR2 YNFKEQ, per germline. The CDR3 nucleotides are TGTGCCAGCAGGGCGCTAGCGGGAGGTTGGAATGAGCAGTTCTTC. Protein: CASRALAGGWNEQFF.

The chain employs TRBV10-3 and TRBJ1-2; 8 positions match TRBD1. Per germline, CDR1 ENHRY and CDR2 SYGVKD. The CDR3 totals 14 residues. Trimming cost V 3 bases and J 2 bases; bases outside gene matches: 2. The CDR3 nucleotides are TGTGCCATCAGTGAAGGGGACAGGAACTATGGCTACACCTTC. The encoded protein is CAISEGDRNYGYTF.

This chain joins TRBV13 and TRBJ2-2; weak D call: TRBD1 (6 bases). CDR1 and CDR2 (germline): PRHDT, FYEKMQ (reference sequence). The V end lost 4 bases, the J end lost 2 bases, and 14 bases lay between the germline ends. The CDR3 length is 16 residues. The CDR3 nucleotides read TGTGCCAGCAGCTACATGGACAGTACTAACACCGGGGAGCTGTTTTTT. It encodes CASSYMDSTNTGELFF.

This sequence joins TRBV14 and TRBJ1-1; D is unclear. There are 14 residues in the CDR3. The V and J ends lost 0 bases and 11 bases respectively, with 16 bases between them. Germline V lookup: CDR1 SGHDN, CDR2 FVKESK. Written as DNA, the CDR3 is TGTGCCAGCAGCCAAGATCTCCGCGCTGCCGGGGCTTTCTTT. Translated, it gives CASSQDLRAAGAFF.

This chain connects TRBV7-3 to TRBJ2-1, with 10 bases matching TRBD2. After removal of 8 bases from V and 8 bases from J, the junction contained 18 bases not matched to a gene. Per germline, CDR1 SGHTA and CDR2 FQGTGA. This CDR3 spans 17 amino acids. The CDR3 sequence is CASRLGLAGARGDEQFF. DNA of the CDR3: TGTGCCAGCCGACTTGGGCTAGCGGGAGCCCGGGGCGATGAGCAGTTCTTC.

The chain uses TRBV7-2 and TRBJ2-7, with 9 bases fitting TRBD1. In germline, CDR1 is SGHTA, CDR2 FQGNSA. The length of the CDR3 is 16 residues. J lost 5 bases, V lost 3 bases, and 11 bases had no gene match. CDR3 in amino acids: CASSFLLRDRVDEQYF. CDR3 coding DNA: TGTGCCAGCAGCTTCCTCCTCCGGGACAGGGTGGACGAGCAGTACTTC.

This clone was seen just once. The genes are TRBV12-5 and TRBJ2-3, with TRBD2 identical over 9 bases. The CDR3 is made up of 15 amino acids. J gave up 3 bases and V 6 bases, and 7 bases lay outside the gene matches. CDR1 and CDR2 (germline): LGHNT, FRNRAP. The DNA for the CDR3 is TGTGCTAGTGGCTGGCTAGCGGGGAAGACAGATACGCAGTATTTT. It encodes CASGWLAGKTDTQYF.

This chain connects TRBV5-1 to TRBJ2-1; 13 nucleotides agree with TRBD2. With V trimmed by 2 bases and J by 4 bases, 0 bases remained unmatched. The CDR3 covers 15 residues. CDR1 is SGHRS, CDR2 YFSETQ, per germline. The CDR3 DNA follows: TGCGCCAGCAGCTTACTAGCGGGAGGGTACAATGAGCAGTTCTTC. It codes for CASSLLAGGYNEQFF.

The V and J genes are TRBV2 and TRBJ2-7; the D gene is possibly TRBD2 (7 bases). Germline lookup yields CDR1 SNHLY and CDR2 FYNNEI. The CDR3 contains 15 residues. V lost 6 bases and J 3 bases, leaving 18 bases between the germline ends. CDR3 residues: CASSGMGGTSYEQYF. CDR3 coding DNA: TGTGCCAGCAGCGGGATGGGAGGGACAAGCTACGAGCAGTACTTC.

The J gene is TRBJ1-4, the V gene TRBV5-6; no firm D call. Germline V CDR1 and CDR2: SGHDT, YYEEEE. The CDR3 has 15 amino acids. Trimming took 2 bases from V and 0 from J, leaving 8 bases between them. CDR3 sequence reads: CASSFTVATNEKLFF. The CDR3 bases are TGTGCCAGCAGCTTTACAGTTGCAACTAATGAAAAACTGTTTTTT.